The 25 T cell receptor beta chains listed next were all sequenced from one sample in a study of spatial heterogeneity in lung cancer. TCRdb re-called the 5' RACE reads with MiXCR, one entry per CDR3 protein. The sample has approximately 92,000 distinct CDR3 sequences; 10% to 15% are singletons. As to time point: sample taken at primary tumor resection. Unsorted tumor, nontumor lung tissue or cryopreserved PBMC supplied the whole RNA. The sample here was PBMCs, taken at surgery. The source of these receptors is a male donor with early-stage non-small cell lung cancer.

This clonotype was seen many times. The rearrangement uses TRBV10-3 and TRBJ2-5; 11 bases align to TRBD1. Unmatched junction bases numbered 0, after V lost 8 bases and J lost 4 bases. There are 12 residues in the CDR3. Germline values: CDR1 ENHRY, CDR2 SYGVKD. The CDR3 region has the DNA TGTGCCATCGGGACAGGGGGAGAGACCCAGTACTTC. This gives the protein CAIGTGGETQYF.

This clonotype has ten or more counts. The chain employs TRBV6-2 or TRBV6-3 and TRBJ2-7, with TRBD1 matching over 8 bases. Looked up from germline, CDR1 is MNHEY and CDR2 is SVGEGT. This CDR3 is built from 15 residues. J lost 0 bases, V lost 5 bases, and 6 bases had no gene match. CDR3 loop: CASSRQGLISYEQYF. In nucleotides, the CDR3 is TGTGCCAGCAGTCGACAGGGGCTCATCTCCTACGAGCAGTACTTC.

This clonotype has ten or more counts. V gene TRBV28 combines with J gene TRBJ1-5; TRBD1 matches 8 bases. This CDR3 contains 18 residues. CDR1 MDHEN and CDR2 SYDVKM come from the germline V gene. The V segment lost 1 base and the J segment 5 bases; nucleotides outside the gene matches: 13. CDR3 loop: CASSLLSVAGGFDQPQHF. The CDR3 coding sequence is TGTGCCAGCAGTTTATTGAGCGTGGCAGGGGGCTTCGATCAGCCCCAGCATTTT. The full variable domain, in which reference TRBV28 and TRBJ1-5 provide the parts outside the CDR3, is DVKVTQSSRYLVKRTGEKVFLECVQDMDHENMFWYRQDPGLGLRLIYFSYDVKMKEKGDIPEGYSVSREKKERFSLILESASTNQTSMYLCASSLLSVAGGFDQPQHFGDGTRLSIL.

This clonotype was seen many times. The chain carries TRBV30 and TRBJ1-1, with D perhaps TRBD1 (6 bases). The germline V gene encodes CDR1 GTSNPN and CDR2 SVGIG (reference sequence). Trimming cost V 5 bases and J 8 bases, with 18 bases left between them. The CDR3 runs to 13 residues. CDR3 DNA sequence: TGTGCCTGGGCTCTCCTGAGGACAGACGAAGCTTTCTTT. This encodes CAWALLRTDEAFF.

The chain has TRBV12-3 or TRBV12-4 and TRBJ1-6, with a weak D call TRBD1 (5 bases). Trimming stripped 4 bases from V and 4 bases from J, with 14 bases between. The CDR3 is 16 amino acids. This CDR3 is CASSYRPGLYNSPLHF. The CDR3 DNA reads as TGTGCCAGCAGTTACCGCCCAGGGCTATATAATTCACCCCTCCACTTT.

As for this clonotype: This may be a read error: a much more frequent sequence differs by one nucleotide. V is TRBV7-3 and J is TRBJ2-3; 7 bases fit TRBD2. Losses at the gene ends were 2 bases for V and 2 bases for J; bases not matched to a gene: 1. The CDR3 spans 14 residues. The germline gives CDR1 SGHTA, CDR2 FQGTGA. Here the CDR3 reads CASSLAGDTDTQYF. The CDR3 coding sequence is TGTGCCAGCAGCTTAGCGGGAGACACAGATACGCAGTATTTT.

V gene TRBV24-1 combines with J gene TRBJ2-2; D is possibly TRBD2 (5 bases). V was cut by 4 bases and J by 0 bases, with 11 bases left in between. The length of the CDR3 is 16 residues. Per germline, CDR1 KGHDR and CDR2 SFDVKD. The CDR3 here is CATSDQDWPNTGELFF. The CDR3 DNA reads as TGTGCCACCAGTGACCAGGACTGGCCGAACACCGGGGAGCTGTTTTTT.

This clonotype was observed a handful of times. This chain links TRBV18 with TRBJ1-1, with D unresolved. This CDR3 contains 15 residues. Germline values: CDR1 KGHSH, CDR2 LQKENI. Trimming left V 0 bases short and J 1 base short, with 9 bases between. The CDR3 region is CASSPPDLGNTEAFF. Written as DNA, the CDR3 is TGTGCCAGCTCACCACCGGACCTAGGGAACACTGAAGCTTTCTTT.

This clonotype was observed a few times. This rearrangement joins TRBV14 to TRBJ2-3, with a possible D match to TRBD2 (6 bases). V lost 4 bases to trimming and J lost 0 bases, with 14 bases between them. Germline V gene data show CDR1 as SGHDN and CDR2 as FVKESK. CDR3 size: 16 residues. The CDR3 nucleotides are TGTGCCAGCAGCCCGCCCGGGACTTCTAGCACAGATACGCAGTATTTT. It specifies CASSPPGTSSTDTQYF.

The table lists this clonotype with a few counts. This chain uses TRBV18 with TRBJ1-3, with D perhaps TRBD1 (6 bases). V lost 0 bases and J 0 bases, leaving 12 bases between the germline ends. This CDR3 has 17 residues. Per germline, CDR1 KGHSH and CDR2 LQKENI. The DNA of the CDR3 is TGTGCCAGCTCACCACCCGGGACACCACGCTCTGGAAACACCATATATTTT. Protein sequence: CASSPPGTPRSGNTIYF.

This rearrangement joins TRBV19 to TRBJ2-6; D unclear. There are 13 residues in the CDR3. CDR1 and CDR2 from the germline V gene are LNHDA and SQIVND (reference sequence). Trimming cost V 3 bases and J 0 bases, with 0 bases left between them. Here the CDR3 DNA reads TGTGCCAGTAGTATCTCTGGGGCCAACGTCCTGACTTTC. This sequence encodes CASSISGANVLTF.

This clonotype showed up just a few times. This chain uses TRBV28 with TRBJ2-3; either TRBD1 or TRBD2 may supply D (5 bases each). The CDR3 totals 14 residues. Germline V gene lookup returns CDR1 MDHEN and CDR2 SYDVKM. The V and J ends lost 6 bases and 0 bases respectively, with 10 bases between them. CDR3 protein: CASRWGGSTDTQYF. The DNA of the CDR3 is TGTGCCAGCAGGTGGGGCGGGAGCACAGATACGCAGTATTTT.

For the CDR3, the DNA is TGCGCCAGCAGCCAGGGACTAGCGAGCACAGATACGCAGTATTTT. Translating gives CASSQGLASTDTQYF. V gene TRBV4-3 combines with J gene TRBJ2-3, with 10 bases fitting TRBD2. CDR3 length: 15 amino acids. Germline V gene sequence: CDR1 LGHNA, CDR2 YSLEER. V lost 3 bases to trimming and J lost 0 bases; unmatched junction nucleotides: 0.

This rearrangement joins TRBV7-2 to TRBJ2-4; weak D call: TRBD2 (5 bases). The CDR3 totals 13 residues. V was cut by 1 base and J by 8 bases, with 9 bases left in between. Per germline, CDR1 SGHTA and CDR2 FQGNSA. CDR3 sequence reads: CASSLVLRDIQYF. CDR3 nucleotides: TGTGCCAGCAGCTTAGTGCTGCGGGACATTCAGTACTTC.

The V call is TRBV4-3, the J call TRBJ2-7; D gene ambiguous. The germline gives CDR1 LGHNA, CDR2 YSLEER. The CDR3 covers 13 residues. V lost 0 bases and J lost 6, with 9 bases in between. The CDR3 sequence: CASSQDGQREQYF. The DNA of the CDR3 is TGCGCCAGCAGCCAAGATGGGCAGCGCGAGCAGTACTTC.

This chain uses TRBV30 with TRBJ1-5; tentatively, D is TRBD1 (5 bases). Trimming left V 3 bases short and J 5 bases short, with 11 bases between. There are 13 residues in the CDR3. Germline loops: CDR1 GTSNPN, CDR2 SVGIG (reference sequence). Here the CDR3 reads CAWSTGDDQPQHF. CDR3 nucleotides: TGTGCCTGGAGCACGGGGGACGATCAGCCCCAGCATTTT.

Only a few counts were recorded for this clonotype. The CDR3 region is CSATPVLADQETQYF. The CDR3 DNA is TGCAGTGCTACTCCCGTACTAGCGGACCAAGAGACCCAGTACTTC. The chain recombines TRBV20-1 with TRBJ2-5, with TRBD2 matching 8 bases. This CDR3 region has 15 residues. Germline CDR1 DFQATT, CDR2 SNEGSKA (reference sequence). The trim removed 4 bases at V and 0 bases at J, leaving 7 bases unmatched.

This clonotype was recorded many times. V gene TRBV6-5 combines with J gene TRBJ2-1, with D perhaps TRBD1 or TRBD2 (5 bases each). Between the trimmed V and J ends, which lost 2 bases and 0 bases, there was a span of 11 bases. CDR1 is MNHEY and CDR2 is SVGAGI in the germline V gene. The CDR3 has 16 residues. The CDR3 loop is CASSYGDQSSYNEQFF. CDR3 in DNA: TGTGCCAGCAGTTACGGGGACCAGAGCTCCTACAATGAGCAGTTCTTC.

This clonotype was detected many times. The V call is TRBV3-1, the J call TRBJ1-5; D is ambiguous. The CDR3 is 13 amino acids. Between the trimmed V and J ends, which lost 0 bases and 5 bases, there was a span of 5 bases. CDR1 is LGHDT, CDR2 YNNKEL, per germline (reference sequence). This CDR3 is CASSQDVHQPQHF. In nucleotides, the CDR3 is TGTGCCAGCAGCCAAGATGTCCATCAGCCCCAGCATTTT. The whole variable domain, remainder taken from reference TRBV3-1 and TRBJ1-5, is DTAVSQTPKYLVTQMGNDKSIKCEQNLGHDTMYWYKQDSKKFLKIMFSYNNKELIINETVPNRFSPKSPDKAHLNLHINSLELGDSAVYFCASSQDVHQPQHFGDGTRLSIL.

V and J are TRBV7-2 and TRBJ1-5; 7 nucleotides agree with TRBD1. The CDR3 is 14 amino acids. Trimming removed 3 bases from V and 6 bases from J; junction bases left unmatched: 5. Germline V gene sequence: CDR1 SGHTA, CDR2 FQGNSA. CDR3 sequence: CASSFTGAGQPQHF. CDR3 bases: TGTGCCAGCAGCTTTACAGGGGCAGGTCAGCCCCAGCATTTT.

The chain carries TRBV29-1 and TRBJ2-3, with D unclear. The CDR3 totals 14 residues. V was trimmed by 4 bases and J by 2 bases, leaving 13 bases between them. CDR1 and CDR2 from the germline V gene are SQVTM and ANQGSEA. The CDR3 nucleotides read TGCAGCGTTGGGCCTCGCCTGTACACAGATACGCAGTATTTT. Its protein product is CSVGPRLYTDTQYF.

The chain uses TRBV6-2 or TRBV6-3 and TRBJ2-1; D is possibly TRBD1 or TRBD2 (5 bases each). Germline V gene data show CDR1 as MNHEY and CDR2 as SVGEGT. CDR3 length: 12 residues. With 4 bases removed from V and 10 bases from J, the gap between germline ends came to 11 bases. CDR3 sequence: CASSLRGREQFF. DNA of the CDR3: TGTGCCAGCAGTTTGAGGGGTAGAGAGCAGTTCTTC.

This clonotype was detected ten times or more. The rearrangement uses TRBV6-2 or TRBV6-3 and TRBJ2-3, with 7 nucleotides matching TRBD1. Germline CDR1 reads MNHEY; CDR2 reads SVGEGT. V shed 6 bases, J shed 0 bases, and the junction held 9 bases outside the gene matches. The CDR3 totals 16 residues. CDR3 DNA: TGTGCCAGCAGCCACAGGGGAACGGTCAGCACAGATACGCAGTATTTT. It specifies CASSHRGTVSTDTQYF.

This sequence joins TRBV6-1 and TRBJ2-1; D is possibly TRBD1 (6 bases). Per germline, CDR1 MNHNS and CDR2 SASEGT. The CDR3 spans 10 residues. Trimming pared 7 bases from V and 10 bases from J, leaving 8 bases between. The CDR3 loop is CASNTGEQFF. The CDR3 DNA reads TGTGCCAGCAACACAGGGGAGCAGTTCTTC.

This clonotype was seen more than once but under ten times. Compared with germline, one end of the junction differs, possibly owing to a read error. The chain couples TRBV7-7 to TRBJ2-3; TRBD2 matches 12 bases. CDR1 and CDR2 (germline): SSHAT, FNYEAQ (reference sequence). This CDR3 has 16 amino acids. CDR3 bases: TGTGCTAGCAGCTTAGGACTAGCGGGGCCCCAGGATACGCAGTATTTT. It yields the protein CASSLGLAGPQDTQYF.